The next 32 T cell receptor beta chains were all read from a single sample in a study of glioma-infiltrating T cells. Amplification of TCR alpha and beta CDR3 regions from RNA used iRepertoire nested multiplex PCR. TCRdb ran MiXCR on the multiplex PCR reads and lists one entry per CDR3 protein. Here the sample spans over 100,000 distinct CDR3 sequences, 25% to 30% being singletons. The sequencing sample was made of glioma tissue, nonneoplastic brain tissue, or PBMCs (not recorded which). The receptors shown here come from a human donor with low-grade glioma or glioblastoma, undergoing nonglioma brain surgery, or in good health (not recorded which).

This clonotype was seen repeatedly, ten times or more. The chain uses TRBV5-5 and TRBJ2-1; TRBD1 might be the D (6 bases). CDR1 is SGHKS, CDR2 YYEKEE, per germline (reference sequence). The CDR3 consists of 15 residues. Trimming left V 4 bases short and J 3 bases short, with 14 bases between. The CDR3 region is CASSPETGVYNEQFF. DNA for the CDR3: TGTGCCAGCAGCCCAGAGACAGGTGTCTACAATGAGCAGTTCTTC.

Written as DNA, the CDR3 is TGTGCCAGCAGGCCCAGGGGGCCTGGCTACACCTTC. It specifies CASRPRGPGYTF. The chain links TRBV28 to TRBJ1-2, with 8 bases fitting TRBD1. The CDR3 totals 12 residues. V lost 6 bases, J lost 7 bases, and 4 bases stayed unmatched. Germline-derived CDR1 and CDR2 are MDHEN and SYDVKM.

This clonotype was seen ten or more times. The CDR3 DNA reads as TGTGCCAGCAGCCCGGGACAGGGAGCGAGGGGAAACACCATATATTTT. Amino acid sequence: CASSPGQGARGNTIYF. V and J are TRBV7-2 and TRBJ1-3, with TRBD1 matching 9 bases. The CDR3 has 16 amino acids. CDR1 and CDR2 from the germline V gene are SGHTA and FQGNSA. With V trimmed by 5 bases and J by 4 bases, 9 bases remained unmatched.

The chain is built from TRBV6-1 and TRBJ2-3, with TRBD2 identical over 11 bases. The germline CDR1 and CDR2 sequences are MNHNS and SASEGT. Losses at the gene ends were 10 bases for V and 2 bases for J; bases not matched to a gene: 14. The CDR3 runs 17 residues. The CDR3 loop reads CAISPTQLAGDTDTQYF. In DNA, the CDR3 is TGTGCCATCAGCCCTACCCAACTAGCGGGAGACACAGATACGCAGTATTTT.

This clonotype was detected ten times or more. The chain combines TRBV7-2 with TRBJ2-7; 7 positions agree with TRBD1. Germline lookup yields CDR1 SGHTA and CDR2 FQGNSA. J gave up 3 bases and V 8 bases, and 7 bases lay outside the gene matches. The CDR3 is 13 amino acids. The CDR3 DNA sequence: TGTGCCAGCCGAAGGGGGCCTGGCTACGAGCAGTACTTC. It is translated as CASRRGPGYEQYF.

The sample holds many counts of this clonotype. CDR3 nucleotides: TGTGCGGCAGGGGAGAACACTGAAGCTTTCTTT. Translating it yields CAAGENTEAFF. This chain connects TRBV18 to TRBJ1-1; the D gene is possibly TRBD1 (6 bases). The CDR3 sequence is 11 residues long. CDR1 and CDR2 (germline): KGHSH, LQKENI.

With respect to this clonotype: The junction shows a germline mismatch at one end, possibly a read error. The chain combines TRBV12-5 with TRBJ2-1, with TRBD1 matching over 8 bases. This CDR3 has 14 amino acids. CDR1 and CDR2 (germline): LGHNT, FRNRAP. CDR3 DNA: TGTGCTAGTGGTCCAGGGGGCTACTACAATGAGCAGCTCTTC. Its translation is CASGPGGYYNEQLF.

This clonotype showed up many times. The chain carries TRBV20-1 and TRBJ1-3; 7 positions agree with TRBD1. The length of the CDR3 is 14 residues. With V trimmed by 3 bases and J by 0 bases, 2 bases remained unmatched. Germline V gives CDR1 DFQATT, CDR2 SNEGSKA (reference sequence). The CDR3 is CSASHRGSGNTIYF. CDR3 sequence (DNA): TGCAGTGCTAGCCACAGGGGCTCTGGAAACACCATATATTTT.

This clonotype was detected many times. The chain recombines TRBV7-2 with TRBJ2-7; D not certain. Trimming pared 7 bases from V and 5 bases from J, leaving 9 bases between. Germline CDR1 and CDR2: SGHTA and FQGNSA. The CDR3 consists of 11 residues. CDR3: CASTSDDEQYF. Written as DNA, the CDR3 is TGTGCCAGCACCTCGGACGACGAGCAGTACTTC.

This clonotype was counted at least ten times. V and J are TRBV20-1 and TRBJ2-1; TRBD2 agrees at 12 bases. The CDR3 totals 14 residues. The J segment lost 10 bases and the V segment lost 4 bases, leaving 8 bases of the junction unmatched. The V gene's germline CDR1 is DFQATT and CDR2 SNEGSKA (reference sequence). The CDR3 nucleotides read TGCAGTGCTAAGGGACTAGCGGGCAAAGGGGAGCAGTTCTTC. It translates to CSAKGLAGKGEQFF.

Points on this clonotype: Germline and junction disagree at one end, which may indicate a read error. The chain has TRBV12-3 or TRBV12-4 and TRBJ1-1; D is unclear. This CDR3 has 12 residues. The CDR3, as DNA: TGTGCCAGCGGTTTAGACCCTGCTGAAGCTTTCTTT. This codes for CASGLDPAEAFF.

This clonotype occurred a few times. The chain couples TRBV19 to TRBJ1-1, with unresolved D. The CDR3 contains 13 residues. Germline CDR1 LNHDA, CDR2 SQIVND (reference sequence). V shed 6 bases and J shed 2 bases, with 10 bases lying between them. CDR3 bases: TGTGCCAGTAGGTCCCCCGTCAACACTGAAGCTTTCTTT. This encodes CASRSPVNTEAFF.

This clonotype was counted many times. The chain recombines TRBV20-1 with TRBJ2-7; TRBD2 matches 7 bases. Germline CDR1 and CDR2: DFQATT and SNEGSKA (reference sequence). This CDR3 is 14 amino acids long. V dropped 6 bases and J dropped 4; count of bases not matched to a gene: 12. The CDR3 protein is CSARIGTKKYEQYF. As DNA, the CDR3 is TGCAGTGCCCGTATTGGGACTAAAAAGTACGAGCAGTACTTC.

This clonotype was detected many times. The chain links TRBV28 to TRBJ1-5; 7 nucleotides align to TRBD1. V was clipped by 3 bases and J by 0 bases; unmatched bases: 2. This CDR3 region has 15 residues. Germline values: CDR1 MDHEN, CDR2 SYDVKM. The CDR3 nucleotides are TGTGCCAGCAGTTTTAACAGGGGTAGCAATCAGCCCCAGCATTTT. Its protein product is CASSFNRGSNQPQHF.

Remarks on this clonotype: This may be a read error: a much more frequent sequence differs by one nucleotide. The chain carries TRBV7-2 and TRBJ2-3; D is possibly TRBD2 (6 bases). This CDR3 has 15 amino acids. Germline values: CDR1 SGHTA, CDR2 FQGNSA. The CDR3 DNA reads as TGTGCCAGCAGCCCCCGGGGGAGCGGCACAGATAAGCAGTATTTT. Protein sequence: CASSPRGSGTDKQYF.

This clonotype turned up a few times. The V and J genes are TRBV12-3 or TRBV12-4 and TRBJ1-4; perhaps TRBD1 as D (5 bases). The V end lost 8 bases, the J end lost 7 bases, and 17 bases lay between the germline ends. There are 14 residues in the CDR3. CDR3 in amino acids: CASRTGALSEKLFF. The CDR3 DNA follows: TGTGCCAGCCGTACCGGGGCCCTAAGTGAAAAACTGTTTTTT.

This clonotype was observed at least ten times. The V and J genes are TRBV29-1 and TRBJ2-7; D not resolved. The CDR3 is 12 amino acids. Germline loops: CDR1 SQVTM, CDR2 ANQGSEA. Trimming stripped 5 bases from V and 4 bases from J, with 12 bases between. The CDR3 DNA reads as TGCAGCGTTTCGACCGGAGCTTACGAGCAGTACTTC. Protein: CSVSTGAYEQYF.

The sample holds one count of this clonotype. A much larger clone sits a single nucleotide away, making a read error possible. The rearrangement uses TRBV5-1 and TRBJ1-5, with D perhaps TRBD1 (5 bases). The ends were cut back, 4 bases at V and 3 bases at J, with 14 bases in the middle. The CDR3 consists of 15 residues. Germline V gene lookup returns CDR1 SGHRS and CDR2 YFSETQ. DNA for the CDR3: TGCGCCAGCAGCCCGCGGACATGGAACAATCAGCCCCAGCATTTT. Encoded protein: CASSPRTWNNQPQHF.

At least ten counts were recorded for this clonotype. The CDR3 DNA reads as TGCAGCGTTCGCGACTCTCTTCAGCCCCAGCATTTT. Protein sequence: CSVRDSLQPQHF. The rearrangement joins TRBV29-1 to TRBJ1-5; D uncertain. CDR1 SQVTM and CDR2 ANQGSEA come from the germline V gene. CDR3 length equals 12 residues. Trimming cost V 5 bases and J 6 bases, with 11 bases left between them. The complete variable domain, with remaining parts taken from reference TRBV29-1 and TRBJ1-5, reads SAVISQKPSRDICQRGTSLTIQCQVDSQVTMMFWYRQQPGQSLTLIATANQGSEATYESGFVIDKFPISRPNLTFSTLTVSNMSPEDSSIYLCSVRDSLQPQHFGDGTRLSIL.

Notes on this clonotype: Given a much more abundant clone one base away, this may be a read error. The CDR3 sequence: CASSQTVNIEYF. DNA for the CDR3: TGTGCCAGCAGCCAGACTGTAAACATTGAGTACTTC. The chain is built from TRBV7-6 and TRBJ2-4, with D uncertain. CDR1 is SGHVS, CDR2 FNYEAQ, per germline. This CDR3 has 12 residues. Together with reference TRBV7-6 and TRBJ2-4, the CDR3 gives the full variable domain: GAGVSQSPRYKVTKRGQDVALRCDPISGHVSLYWYRQALGQGPEFLTYFNYEAQQDKSGLPNDRFSAERPEGSISTLTIQRTEQRDSAMYRCASSQTVNIEYFGAGTRLSVL.

The chain recombines TRBV5-1 with TRBJ2-5, with a tentative D call TRBD2 (6 bases). The germline V gene has CDR1 SGHRS and CDR2 YFSETQ. The length of the CDR3 is 15 residues. V dropped 3 bases and J dropped 4 bases, with 16 bases sitting between them. The CDR3 loop reads CASSSLGGKVETQYF. The CDR3, as DNA: TGCGCCAGCAGCTCTCTTGGCGGGAAGGTAGAGACCCAGTACTTC.

This clonotype has a count of ten or more. The genes are TRBV28 and TRBJ1-2; D may be TRBD1 (5 bases). Trimming removed 6 bases at V and 0 bases at J, with 17 bases between. The CDR3 covers 16 residues. CDR1 is MDHEN, CDR2 SYDVKM, per germline. The CDR3 nucleotides read TGTGCCAGCAGAATCTCTGGGGGGGGTACTAACTATGGCTACACCTTC. Encoded protein: CASRISGGGTNYGYTF.

The table lists this clonotype with a few counts. This chain connects TRBV4-3 to TRBJ1-2; TRBD1 might be the D (6 bases). CDR1 and CDR2 from the germline V gene are LGHNA and YSLEER. The CDR3 covers 16 residues. Between the trimmed V and J ends, which lost 0 bases and 1 base, there was a span of 12 bases. The CDR3 DNA reads TGCGCCAGCAGCCAAGATCACGACAGGCTTAACTATGGCTACACCTTC. This sequence encodes CASSQDHDRLNYGYTF.

This clonotype has at least ten counts. The chain uses TRBV10-3 and TRBJ2-7; 7 nucleotides agree with TRBD1. The CDR3 sequence is 12 residues long. J gave up 3 bases and V 10 bases, and 6 bases lay outside the gene matches. Per the germline V gene, CDR1 is ENHRY and CDR2 is SYGVKD. The CDR3 DNA is TGTGCCACGGGGACAGAGTACTACGAGCAGTACTTC. It is translated as CATGTEYYEQYF.

Concerning this clonotype itself: A much bigger clone sits one base away, suggesting this may be a read error. The chain joins TRBV12-3 or TRBV12-4 to TRBJ1-1; D unresolved. Deletions cut 4 bases from V and 3 bases from J, with 9 bases between. The CDR3 is 13 amino acids. The DNA for the CDR3 is TGTGCCAGCAGTTGGCAGGAGTACACTGAAGCTTTCTTT. Residues: CASSWQEYTEAFF.

The chain combines TRBV7-2 with TRBJ1-5; unclear D gene. Trimming removed 1 base at V and 11 bases at J, with 21 bases between. The CDR3 loop spans 16 amino acids. The germline V gene has CDR1 SGHTA and CDR2 FQGNSA. The chain's CDR3 is CASSLGSRAFGHSQHF. CDR3 nucleotides: TGTGCCAGCAGCTTAGGCAGTAGGGCCTTTGGTCATTCCCAGCATTTT. The full variable domain, with the rest looked up from reference TRBV7-2 and TRBJ1-5, is GAGVSQSPSNKVTEKGKDVELRCDPISGHTALYWYRQSLGQGLEFLIYFQGNSAPDKSGLPSDRFSAERTGGSVSTLTIQRTQQEDSAVYLCASSLGSRAFGHSQHFGDGTRLSIL.

Notes on this clonotype: A much larger clone lies a single base off, so this may be a read error. This chain joins TRBV14 and TRBJ2-7; TRBD2 matches at 8 bases. The V gene's germline CDR1 is SGHDN and CDR2 FVKESK. The length of the CDR3 is 13 residues. CDR3 sequence: CVSSPGLAYEQYF. The CDR3 DNA sequence: TGTGTCAGCAGCCCGGGACTAGCCTACGAGCAGTACTTC. Supplemented by reference TRBV14 and TRBJ2-7, the full variable domain reads EAGVTQFPSHSVIEKGQTVTLRCDPISGHDNLYWYRRVMGKEIKFLLHFVKESKQDESGMPNNRFLAERTGGTYSTLKVQPAELEDSGVYFCVSSPGLAYEQYFGPGTRLTVT.

As regards this clonotype: A clone one base away is much larger, so this may be a read error. The chain employs TRBV19 and TRBJ1-1; D perhaps matches TRBD1 (5 bases). V was pared by 5 bases and J by 2 bases, with 15 bases between. The CDR3 runs to 15 residues. The germline V gene has CDR1 LNHDA and CDR2 SQIVND (reference sequence). CDR3 nucleotides: TGTGCCAGTAGTCCTCTGGGACGCTTTAACACTGAAGCTTTCTTT. Its translation is CASSPLGRFNTEAFF. The complete variable domain, with remaining parts taken from reference TRBV19 and TRBJ1-1, reads DGGITQSPKYLFRKEGQNVTLSCEQNLNHDAMYWYRQDPGQGLRLIYYSQIVNDFQKGDIAEGYSVSREKKESFPLTVTSAQKNPTAFYLCASSPLGRFNTEAFFGQGTRLTVV.

This rearrangement joins TRBV6-4 to TRBJ2-2; TRBD2 matches 8 bases. Per the germline V gene, CDR1 is MRHNA and CDR2 is SNTAGT. There are 16 residues in the CDR3. V trimming: 4 bases; J trimming: 2 bases; junction bases outside the gene matches: 6. CDR3: CASSALSGANTGELFF. Here the CDR3 DNA reads TGTGCCAGCAGTGCCCTTAGCGGGGCCAACACCGGGGAGCTGTTTTTT.

This clonotype showed up many times. The chain joins TRBV7-2 to TRBJ2-3, with D unclear. The germline V gene encodes CDR1 SGHTA and CDR2 FQGNSA. The CDR3 totals 12 residues. V lost 8 bases to trimming and J lost 5 bases, with 11 bases between them. The CDR3 nucleotides are TGTGCCAGCCATGGGGTGAGAGATACGCAGTATTTT. It encodes CASHGVRDTQYF.

Comment on this clonotype: A much larger clone lies one base from this, so it may be a read error. The rearrangement joins TRBV5-1 to TRBJ2-1; D unresolved. CDR3 size: 13 residues. Per the germline V gene, CDR1 is SGHRS and CDR2 is YFSETQ. The CDR3 DNA follows: TGCGCCAGCAGCTTGGACAGCGTCAATAAGCAGTTCTTC. Protein sequence: CASSLDSVNKQFF.

This clonotype appeared many times. This chain links TRBV29-1 with TRBJ2-1; 9 bases are shared with TRBD2. CDR1 and CDR2 (germline): SQVTM, ANQGSEA. CDR3 length: 17 residues. The J segment lost 0 bases and the V segment lost 3 bases, leaving 9 bases of the junction unmatched. The CDR3 sequence is CSVDLAGEGSSYNEQFF. DNA of the CDR3: TGCAGCGTTGATTTAGCGGGAGAGGGGAGCTCCTACAATGAGCAGTTCTTC.